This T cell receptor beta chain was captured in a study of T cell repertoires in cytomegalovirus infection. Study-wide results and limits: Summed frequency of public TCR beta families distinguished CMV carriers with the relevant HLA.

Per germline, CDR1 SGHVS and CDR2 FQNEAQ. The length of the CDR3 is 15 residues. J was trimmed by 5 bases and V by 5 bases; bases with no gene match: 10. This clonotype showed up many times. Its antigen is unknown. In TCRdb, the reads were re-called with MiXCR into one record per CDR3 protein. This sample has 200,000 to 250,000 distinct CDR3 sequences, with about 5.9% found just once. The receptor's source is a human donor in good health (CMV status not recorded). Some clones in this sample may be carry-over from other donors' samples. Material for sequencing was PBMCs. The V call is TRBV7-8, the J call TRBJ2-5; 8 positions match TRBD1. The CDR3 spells CASSPGTGRRETQYF. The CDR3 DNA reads TGTGCCAGCAGCCCCGGGACAGGCCGGCGGGAGACCCAGTACTTC.